This T cell receptor beta chain was obtained from a study of T cells in Graves' hyperthyroidism and ophthalmopathy. Study information: Before treatment of any kind, peripheral blood was taken at initial diagnosis.

This CDR3 comprises 16 residues. V trimming: 0 bases; J trimming: 0 bases; junction bases outside the gene matches: 4. CDR1 is GTSNPN, CDR2 SVGIG, per germline (reference sequence). Study-level results: Most expanded thyroid clonotypes above 0.001 also appeared in blood.

Exclusion of patients followed from uncontrolled infection, other autoimmune disease, pregnancy or lactation. Each diagnosis drew on symptoms, thyroxine, TRAb, thyroid ultrasound and orbital computed tomography findings. TCR beta CDR3 regions were amplified from RNA. An initial round of RT-PCR targeting the TCR CDR3 relied on the HTBI primer set. TCRdb re-called the multiplex PCR reads with MiXCR, one entry per CDR3 protein. The sample carries some 620,000 distinct CDR3 sequences, under 20% recorded once. The sample holds many counts of this clonotype. Its matching antigen is unknown. The chain links TRBV30 to TRBJ2-3, with 9 nucleotides matching TRBD2. The receptor's source is a woman in her 30s with Graves' hyperthyroidism. The specimen sequenced was blood. The CDR3 here is CAWSVGLAGSTDTQYF. The CDR3 DNA reads TGTGCCTGGAGTGTAGGGCTAGCGGGGAGCACAGATACGCAGTATTTT.